Listed below are T cell receptor beta chains from one sample, sequenced in a study of blood T cells in healthy people across ages. One entry per CDR3 protein results from TCRdb running MiXCR on the 5' RACE reads. This table holds 700,000 or so distinct CDR3 sequences, 22% found once. Sequenced material: blood. The receptors derive from a man between 65 and 85 years old in good health. CDR3s include the opening cysteine and the closing phenylalanine or tryptophan. D genes are given only for firm matches. Not every row has a clone size; where given, it reads once, few, many or a size class.

v_call	j_call	d_call	clone_size	cdr3_aa	cdr3_nt
TRBV2	TRBJ1-5	TRBD1	NA	CASKRTGSNQPQHF	TGTGCCAGCAAGAGGACAGGTAGCAATCAGCCCCAGCATTTT
TRBV5-1	TRBJ1-2	TRBD1	few	CASSLDGTVTGVYYGYTF	TGCGCCAGCAGCTTGGATGGGACAGTAACGGGGGTTTACTATGGCTACACCTTC
TRBV3-1	TRBJ2-5	NA	few	CASSHPGAGNKETQYF	TGTGCCAGCAGCCACCCAGGGGCGGGGAATAAAGAGACCCAGTACTTC
TRBV29-1	TRBJ2-3	NA	NA	CSVVGIGTDTQYF	TGCAGCGTTGTCGGAATCGGCACAGATACGCAGTATTTT
TRBV6-5	TRBJ2-2	NA	few	CASTEGHETGELFF	TGTGCCAGCACCGAGGGACACGAAACCGGGGAGCTGTTTTTT
TRBV2	TRBJ1-2	NA	NA	CASSGLRGADGYTF	TGTGCCAGCAGTGGCTTGCGGGGGGCCGATGGCTACACCTTC
TRBV7-2	TRBJ2-7	NA	few	CASSSPSNTEQYF	TGTGCCAGCAGCTCCCCTTCAAACACCGAGCAGTACTTC
TRBV20-1	TRBJ1-4	NA	few	CSARGSLSHEKLFF	TGCAGTGCTAGAGGTTCCTTATCCCACGAAAAACTGTTTTTT
TRBV2	TRBJ1-2	NA	many	CASSAGGYGYTF	TGTGCCAGCAGTGCGGGGGGCTATGGCTACACCTTC
TRBV7-9	TRBJ2-3	TRBD2	NA	CASSKDLAADTQYF	TGTGCCAGCAGCAAAGACCTAGCGGCAGATACGCAGTATTTT
TRBV5-1	TRBJ2-1	NA	NA	CAGSLEAAHNEQFF	TGCGCCGGCAGCTTGGAAGCAGCTCACAATGAGCAGTTCTTC
TRBV27	TRBJ2-7	TRBD2	few	CASSGLAGIYEQYF	TGTGCCAGTTCTGGACTAGCGGGGATCTACGAGCAGTACTTC
TRBV28	TRBJ2-5	TRBD1	NA	CASRPLGQGEETQYF	TGTGCCAGCAGACCTCTGGGACAGGGGGAAGAGACCCAGTACTTC
TRBV20-1	TRBJ1-5	NA	NA	CSASGQTNQPQHF	TGCAGTGCAAGTGGGCAGACCAATCAGCCCCAGCATTTT
TRBV5-1	TRBJ2-4	NA	NA	CASSLDGGVAKNIQYF	TGCGCCAGCAGCCTGGACGGAGGAGTAGCCAAAAACATTCAGTACTTC
TRBV28	TRBJ2-7	TRBD2	few	CASIRRSGASYEQYF	TGTGCCAGCATTCGTCGGAGCGGGGCTTCCTACGAGCAGTACTTC
TRBV27	TRBJ2-3	TRBD2	few	CARQAHKREGLDTQYF	TGTGCCAGACAGGCCCATAAGCGGGAGGGCCTTGATACGCAGTATTTT
TRBV6-6	TRBJ2-3	NA	few	CASSYSTGRGDTQYF	TGTGCCAGCAGTTACTCCACAGGAAGGGGAGATACGCAGTATTTT
TRBV20-1	TRBJ1-5	NA	NA	CSARASPYPSNQPQHF	TGCAGTGCTAGAGCGTCCCCATATCCTAGCAATCAGCCCCAGCATTTT
TRBV12-3/TRBV12-4	TRBJ2-1	TRBD2	few	CASRAGTTYNEQFF	TGTGCCAGCAGAGCCGGGACTACCTACAATGAGCAGTTCTTC
TRBV29-1	TRBJ1-1	NA	NA	CSSGEAEGTEAFF	TGCAGCTCCGGGGAAGCGGAAGGGACTGAAGCTTTCTTT
TRBV20-1	TRBJ2-4	TRBD2	few	CSASGRATGDKNIQYF	TGCAGTGCTAGTGGGAGGGCCACGGGAGACAAAAACATTCAGTACTTC
TRBV29-1	TRBJ2-1	NA	NA	CSVGLRDNEQFF	TGCAGCGTTGGGCTCCGGGATAATGAGCAGTTCTTC
TRBV5-1	TRBJ2-3	NA	few	CASSLAPADTQYF	TGCGCCAGCAGCTTGGCACCAGCAGATACGCAGTATTTT